Listed here are 14 T cell receptor beta chains from one sample, sequenced in a study of blood T cell repertoires in COVID-19. Repertoires were generated with immunoSEQ multiplex PCR, while TCRdb's copy carries only in-frame clones and drops some. The sample lists 95,000 or so clones; approximately 86% were seen once. The material sequenced was peripheral blood. Source of these receptors: a man at least 80 years old with active or convalescent COVID-19.

This chain links TRBV28 with TRBJ2-1; 10 bases are shared with TRBD2. Looked up from germline, CDR1 is MDHEN and CDR2 is SYDVKM. V lost 6 bases and J lost 7; bases outside the gene matches: 3. CDR3 length: 13 residues. CDR3 coding DNA: TGTGCCAGCAGGGCTAGCGGGAGTAATGAGCAGTTCTTC. Translating it yields CASRASGSNEQFF.

The chain links TRBV20-1 to TRBJ2-7; no firm D call. CDR1 DFQATT and CDR2 SNEGSKA come from the germline V gene (reference sequence). V was clipped by 3 bases and J by 0 bases, with 12 bases between them. This CDR3 contains 14 residues. CDR3 nucleotide sequence: TGCAGTGCTAGTCTGGGCTCCCGCTCCTACGAGCAGTACTTC. Amino acid sequence: CSASLGSRSYEQYF.

The rearrangement links TRBV9 to TRBJ2-1, with D possibly matching TRBD1 (6 bases). The CDR3 spans 15 residues. The V gene lost 3 bases and the J gene lost 1 base, with 11 bases spanning the gap. The germline CDR1 and CDR2 sequences are SGDLS and YYNGEE. DNA for the CDR3: TGTGCCAGCAGCGGACGGGACATGTCCTACAATGAGCAGTTCTTC. This gives the protein CASSGRDMSYNEQFF.

V gene TRBV19 combines with J gene TRBJ2-7, with D maybe TRBD2 (5 bases). The length of the CDR3 is 15 residues. V was pared by 7 bases and J by 6 bases, with 22 bases between. Germline V gene data show CDR1 as LNHDA and CDR2 as SQIVND (reference sequence). The CDR3 region is CASKRTSFLGSEQYF. The CDR3 coding sequence is TGTGCCAGTAAAAGGACTTCCTTCCTTGGGTCCGAGCAGTACTTC.

The chain recombines TRBV4-3 with TRBJ2-2; TRBD2 is a possible D gene (6 bases). This CDR3 comprises 16 residues. Germline V lookup: CDR1 LGHNA, CDR2 YSLEER. Trimming took 0 bases from V and 3 from J, leaving 11 bases between them. DNA of the CDR3: TGCGCCAGCAGCCAAGATCCTCCGGGGGACACCGGGGAGCTGTTTTTT. Translated: CASSQDPPGDTGELFF.

About this clone: Other DNA sequences from this sample encode an identical CDR3 as well. The V and J genes are TRBV19 and TRBJ2-1; 7 nucleotides line up with TRBD1. The CDR3 consists of 15 residues. CDR1 and CDR2 from the germline V gene are LNHDA and SQIVND (reference sequence). Trimming took 4 bases from V and 0 from J; bases not matched to a gene: 3. For the CDR3, the DNA is TGTGCCAGTAGTAAGACAGGGAGCTCCTACAATGAGCAGTTCTTC. Its translation: CASSKTGSSYNEQFF.

This chain uses TRBV30 with TRBJ1-3, with unresolved D. This CDR3 spans 16 amino acids. CDR1 is GTSNPN, CDR2 SVGIG, per germline (reference sequence). V lost 0 bases to trimming and J lost 2 bases, with 14 bases between them. The DNA for the CDR3 is TGTGCCTGGAGTGTATTTTCGGGGTCTGCTGGAAACACCATATATTTT. Its protein product is CAWSVFSGSAGNTIYF. The whole variable domain, remainder taken from reference TRBV30 and TRBJ1-3, is SQTIHQWPATLVQPVGSPLSLECTVEGTSNPNLYWYRQAAGRGLQLLFYSVGIGQISSEVPQNLSASRPQDRQFILSSKKLLLSDSGFYLCAWSVFSGSAGNTIYFGEGSWLTVV.

The V call is TRBV7-2, the J call TRBJ1-1; maybe TRBD1 (6 bases). Germline CDR1 and CDR2: SGHTA and FQGNSA. The CDR3 has 15 residues. The V end lost 5 bases, the J end lost 1 base, and 14 bases lay between the germline ends. This chain's CDR3 is CASSPNRVPNTEAFF. The CDR3 region has the DNA TGTGCCAGCAGCCCTAACAGGGTACCGAACACTGAAGCTTTCTTT.

In its sample, this clone was seen a few times. The V and J genes are TRBV6-6 and TRBJ2-1, with D perhaps matching TRBD2 (6 bases). V was cut by 0 bases and J by 8 bases, with 17 bases left in between. The germline V gene encodes CDR1 MNHNY and CDR2 SVGAGI (reference sequence). This CDR3 region has 16 residues. CDR3 nucleotides: TGTGCCAGCAGTTACTCTACTAGCTTTGGTGGGGATGAGCAGTTCTTC. Amino acids: CASSYSTSFGGDEQFF.

The chain has TRBV2 and TRBJ2-3; 7 bases agree with TRBD2. Germline CDR1 SNHLY, CDR2 FYNNEI. The CDR3 is made up of 13 amino acids. The trim removed 6 bases at V and 6 bases at J, leaving 6 bases unmatched. CDR3 nucleotide sequence: TGTGCCAGCAGAACAGCGGGAATCGATACGCAGTATTTT. Its translation: CASRTAGIDTQYF.

In its sample, this clone was seen many times. J is TRBJ1-2 and V is TRBV19; the match to TRBD1 covers 7 bases. The germline gives CDR1 LNHDA, CDR2 SQIVND (reference sequence). The CDR3 is 13 residues long. V lost 9 bases and J lost 4; bases outside the gene matches: 8. The CDR3 nucleotides read TGTGCCAGCAGGACAGGAATGACCTATGGCTACACCTTC. This encodes CASRTGMTYGYTF. The full variable domain, completed using reference TRBV19 and TRBJ1-2, is DGGITQSPKYLFRKEGQNVTLSCEQNLNHDAMYWYRQDPGQGLRLIYYSQIVNDFQKGDIAEGYSVSREKKESFPLTVTSAQKNPTAFYLCASRTGMTYGYTFGSGTRLTVV.

The V and J genes are TRBV7-9 and TRBJ2-1, with 10 bases fitting TRBD1. The CDR3 runs to 16 residues. The junction had 4 bases not matched to a gene; V was cut back by 5 bases and J by 0 bases. The germline V gene has CDR1 SEHNR and CDR2 FQNEAQ (reference sequence). The CDR3 DNA is TGTGCCAGCAGCCAGGGACAGGGGAGCTCCTACAATGAGCAGTTCTTC. Protein: CASSQGQGSSYNEQFF.

The chain uses TRBV5-1 and TRBJ2-3; 9 nucleotides agree with TRBD2. V gave up 1 base and J gave up 4 bases; unmatched junction bases: 10. The CDR3 sequence is 17 residues long. The germline V gene encodes CDR1 SGHRS and CDR2 YFSETQ. In DNA form, the CDR3 reads TGCGCCAGCAGCTTGTCGGACGGCGGGAGGGGGGCAGATACGCAGTATTTT. It specifies CASSLSDGGRGADTQYF. Combining the CDR3 with reference TRBV5-1 and TRBJ2-3 gives the whole variable domain KAGVTQTPRYLIKTRGQQVTLSCSPISGHRSVSWYQQTPGQGLQFLFEYFSETQRNKGNFPGRFSGRQFSNSRSEMNVSTLELGDSALYLCASSLSDGGRGADTQYFGPGTRLTVL.

The chain joins TRBV27 to TRBJ1-2; possibly TRBD1 for D (6 bases). Germline V gene lookup returns CDR1 MNHEY and CDR2 SMNVEV (reference sequence). Trimming shortened V by 2 bases and J by 7 bases, and 11 bases separated the two germline ends. This CDR3 has 13 residues. The CDR3: CASSLTRGAGYTF. CDR3 sequence (DNA): TGTGCCAGCAGTTTAACCAGGGGTGCTGGCTACACCTTC.